The sequence of this T cell receptor (beta chain) was determined in a study of shared clonotypes between healthy human individuals. Study conclusions and caveats: The low donor count limited represented genetic and exposure-history diversity.

Trimming took off 4 bases at V and 4 bases at J, with 8 bases between the two ends. The CDR3 is made up of 12 amino acids. CDR1 is MNHNS, CDR2 SASEGT, per germline. In the case of this clone: The target antigen is unknown.

Ten immunoSEQ deep assay plates held the unsorted PBMC DNA. Sequencing was performed with immunoSEQ multiplex PCR; in TCRdb, only in-frame clones are kept and a portion is missing. The repertoire includes about 520,000 clones, over 70% of them detected once, and roughly 13% sits in the top ten. Sequenced sample: PBMCs. This sequence originates from a woman between 40 and 55 years old in good health. Some clones in this sample may be carry-over from other donors' samples. The chain employs TRBV6-1 and TRBJ2-7; D gene uncertain. CDR3 residues: CASSAQRYEQYF. The CDR3 nucleotides read TGTGCCAGCAGTGCTCAGCGATACGAGCAGTACTTC.